What follows are 8 T cell receptor beta chains derived from one specimen sequenced in a study of shared clonotypes between healthy human individuals. Assay used: immunoSEQ multiplex PCR; TCRdb lists only in-frame clones, some missing. The data hold 1.6 million or so clones, with more than 95% observed a single time. Sequencing was done on a sample of naive CD4+ T cells sorted from blood. This sample's subset: CD45RA+ positively selected. These receptors originate from a man between 25 and 39 years old in good health.

The V and J genes are TRBV5-1 and TRBJ2-5, with TRBD1 matching over 7 bases. This CDR3 region has 14 residues. CDR1 and CDR2 (germline): SGHRS, YFSETQ. V was pared by 1 base and J by 4 bases, with 4 bases of the junction left unmatched. The CDR3 region has the DNA TGCGCCAGCAGCTTGAAGGGACAGAGAGAGACCCAGTACTTC. Residues: CASSLKGQRETQYF.

V is TRBV27 and J is TRBJ2-7; D is possibly TRBD1 (5 bases). Trimming took 6 bases from V and 2 from J, leaving 17 bases between them. The CDR3 consists of 15 residues. Germline assignment: CDR1 MNHEY and CDR2 SMNVEV (reference sequence). CDR3 DNA: TGTGCCAGCAGGCAGGGTTCAACAAACCCCTACGAGCAGTACTTC. It encodes CASRQGSTNPYEQYF.

The genes are TRBV6-5 and TRBJ2-1; D possibly corresponds to TRBD1 (6 bases). Between the trimmed V and J ends, which lost 1 base and 5 bases, there was a span of 12 bases. This CDR3 has 15 residues. Germline V gene data show CDR1 as MNHEY and CDR2 as SVGAGI. CDR3 in DNA: TGTGCCAGCAGTTACTGGGGACAAGGAAACAATGAGCAGTTCTTC. Residues: CASSYWGQGNNEQFF.

This chain connects TRBV7-3 to TRBJ2-1; D ambiguous. Between the trimmed V and J ends, which lost 2 bases and 2 bases, there was a span of 10 bases. Germline values: CDR1 SGHTA, CDR2 FQGTGA. This CDR3 has 15 amino acids. The CDR3 nucleotides read TGTGCCAGCAGCTTAGGAACAGCGACCTACAATGAGCAGTTCTTC. Amino acid sequence: CASSLGTATYNEQFF. Full variable domain (rest looked up from reference TRBV7-3 and TRBJ2-1): GAGVSQTPSNKVTEKGKYVELRCDPISGHTALYWYRQSLGQGPEFLIYFQGTGAADDSGLPNDRFFAVRPEGSVSTLKIQRTERGDSAVYLCASSLGTATYNEQFFGPGTRLTVL.

The J gene is TRBJ2-1, the V gene TRBV2; tentative D call: TRBD2 (5 bases). CDR3 length: 14 residues. V lost 1 base to trimming and J lost 3 bases, with 7 bases between them. Germline V gene data show CDR1 as SNHLY and CDR2 as FYNNEI. The CDR3 here is CASSEVSGYNEQFF. The CDR3 coding sequence is TGTGCCAGCAGTGAAGTAAGCGGCTACAATGAGCAGTTCTTC.

The chain joins TRBV4-1 to TRBJ2-7; D ambiguous. With 5 bases removed from V and 3 bases from J, the gap between germline ends came to 14 bases. Germline assignment: CDR1 MGHRA and CDR2 YSYEKL. CDR3 length: 14 residues. DNA for the CDR3: TGCGCCAGCAGCTCCCCAGGACGCCTCTACGAGCAGTACTTC. Translation: CASSSPGRLYEQYF.

This chain connects TRBV19 to TRBJ2-3, with D tentatively TRBD1 or TRBD2 (5 bases each). V shed 5 bases and J shed 1 base, with 10 bases lying between them. Germline V gene data show CDR1 as LNHDA and CDR2 as SQIVND (reference sequence). The CDR3 has 14 amino acids. CDR3 amino acids: CASSGQGGTDTQYF. CDR3 coding DNA: TGTGCCAGTAGTGGTCAGGGAGGCACAGATACGCAGTATTTT.

The chain links TRBV5-6 to TRBJ1-2, with unresolved D. Trimming removed 1 base from V and 2 bases from J, with 9 bases in between. This CDR3 has 14 residues. Germline assignment: CDR1 SGHDT and CDR2 YYEEEE. CDR3 loop: CASSLWYGNYGYTF. The CDR3 DNA is TGTGCCAGCAGCTTGTGGTACGGGAACTATGGCTACACCTTC. Using reference TRBV5-6 and TRBJ1-2 for the parts outside the CDR3, the full variable domain is DAGVTQSPTHLIKTRGQQVTLRCSPKSGHDTVSWYQQALGQGPQFIFQYYEEEERQRGNFPDRFSGHQFPNYSSELNVNALLLGDSALYLCASSLWYGNYGYTFGSGTRLTVV.